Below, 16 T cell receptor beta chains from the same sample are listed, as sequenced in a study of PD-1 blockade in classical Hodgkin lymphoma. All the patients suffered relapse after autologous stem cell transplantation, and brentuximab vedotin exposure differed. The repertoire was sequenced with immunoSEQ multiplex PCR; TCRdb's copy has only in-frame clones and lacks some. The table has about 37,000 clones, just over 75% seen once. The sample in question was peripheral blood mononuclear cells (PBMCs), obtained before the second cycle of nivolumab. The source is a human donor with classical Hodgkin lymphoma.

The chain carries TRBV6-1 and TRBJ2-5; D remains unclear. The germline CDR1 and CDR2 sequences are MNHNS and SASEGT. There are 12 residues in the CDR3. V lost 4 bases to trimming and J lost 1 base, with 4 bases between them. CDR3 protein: CASSGAQETQYF. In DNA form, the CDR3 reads TGTGCCAGCAGTGGGGCCCAAGAGACCCAGTACTTC.

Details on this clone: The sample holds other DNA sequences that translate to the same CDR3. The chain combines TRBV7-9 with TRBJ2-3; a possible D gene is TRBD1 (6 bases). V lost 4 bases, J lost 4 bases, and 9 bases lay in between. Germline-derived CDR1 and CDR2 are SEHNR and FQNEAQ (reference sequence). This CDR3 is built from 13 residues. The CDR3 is CASSSRGPDTQYF. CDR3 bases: TGTGCCAGCAGCTCCAGGGGTCCAGATACGCAGTATTTT. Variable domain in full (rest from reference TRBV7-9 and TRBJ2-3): DTGVSQNPRHKITKRGQNVTFRCDPISEHNRLYWYRQTLGQGPEFLTYFQNEAQLEKSRLLSDRFSAERPKGSFSTLEIQRTEQGDSAMYLCASSSRGPDTQYFGPGTRLTVL.

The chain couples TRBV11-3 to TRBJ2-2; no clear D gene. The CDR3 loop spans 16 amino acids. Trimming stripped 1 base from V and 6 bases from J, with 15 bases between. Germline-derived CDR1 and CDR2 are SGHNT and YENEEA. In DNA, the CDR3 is TGTGCCAGCAGCTTAGCGACTTCCGGGCTACCCGGGGAGCTGTTTTTT. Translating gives CASSLATSGLPGELFF.

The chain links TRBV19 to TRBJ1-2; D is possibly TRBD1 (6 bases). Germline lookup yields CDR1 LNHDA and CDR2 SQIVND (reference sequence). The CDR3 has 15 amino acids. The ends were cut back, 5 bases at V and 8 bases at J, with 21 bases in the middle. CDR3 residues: CASSSRQAVVEGYTF. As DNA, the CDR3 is TGTGCCAGTAGTTCCCGACAGGCTGTTGTTGAGGGCTACACCTTC.

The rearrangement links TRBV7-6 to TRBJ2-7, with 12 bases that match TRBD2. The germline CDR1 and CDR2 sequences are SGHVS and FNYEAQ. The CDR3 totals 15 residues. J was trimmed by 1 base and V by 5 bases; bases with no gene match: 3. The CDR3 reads CASSITSGGSYEQYF. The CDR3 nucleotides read TGTGCCAGCAGCATCACTAGCGGGGGGTCCTACGAGCAGTACTTC. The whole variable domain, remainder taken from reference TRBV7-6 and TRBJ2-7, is GAGVSQSPRYKVTKRGQDVALRCDPISGHVSLYWYRQALGQGPEFLTYFNYEAQQDKSGLPNDRFSAERPEGSISTLTIQRTEQRDSAMYRCASSITSGGSYEQYFGPGTRLTVT.

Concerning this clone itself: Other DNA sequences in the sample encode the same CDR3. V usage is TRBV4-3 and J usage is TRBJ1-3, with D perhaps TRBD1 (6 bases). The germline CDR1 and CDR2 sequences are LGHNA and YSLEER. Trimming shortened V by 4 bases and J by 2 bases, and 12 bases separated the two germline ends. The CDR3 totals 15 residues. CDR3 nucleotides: TGCGCCAGCAGCCCCGGGGGGGGCGCTGGAAACACCATATATTTT. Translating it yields CASSPGGGAGNTIYF.

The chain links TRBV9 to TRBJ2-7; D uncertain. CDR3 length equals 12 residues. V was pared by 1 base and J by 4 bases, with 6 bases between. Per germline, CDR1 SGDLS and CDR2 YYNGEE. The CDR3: CASSVTRYEQYF. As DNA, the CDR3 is TGTGCCAGCAGCGTAACCAGGTACGAGCAGTACTTC.

Here the CDR3 DNA reads TGTGCCAGTAGTATAGAGGGGACTTCTGTGGGGTACAATGAGCAGTTCTTC. Translation: CASSIEGTSVGYNEQFF. This chain links TRBV19 with TRBJ2-1; D may be TRBD2 (6 bases). The CDR3 covers 17 residues. The germline gives CDR1 LNHDA, CDR2 SQIVND (reference sequence). V gave up 0 bases and J gave up 4 bases, with 16 bases separating them.

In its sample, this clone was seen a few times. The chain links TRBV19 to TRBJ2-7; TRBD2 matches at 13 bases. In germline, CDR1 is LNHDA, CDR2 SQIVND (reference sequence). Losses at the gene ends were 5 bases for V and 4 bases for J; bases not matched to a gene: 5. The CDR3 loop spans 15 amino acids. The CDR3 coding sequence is TGTGCCAGTAGTCCGGGGACTAGCGGGGAGTACGAGCAGTACTTC. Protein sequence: CASSPGTSGEYEQYF.

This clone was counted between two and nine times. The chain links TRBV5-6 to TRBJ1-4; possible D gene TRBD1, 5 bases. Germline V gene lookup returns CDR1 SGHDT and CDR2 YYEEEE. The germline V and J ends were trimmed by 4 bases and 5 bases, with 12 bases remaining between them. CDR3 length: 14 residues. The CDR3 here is CASSPTAGNEKLFF. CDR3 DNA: TGTGCCAGCAGCCCCACGGCAGGGAATGAAAAACTGTTTTTT. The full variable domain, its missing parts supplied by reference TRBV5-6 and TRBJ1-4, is DAGVTQSPTHLIKTRGQQVTLRCSPKSGHDTVSWYQQALGQGPQFIFQYYEEEERQRGNFPDRFSGHQFPNYSSELNVNALLLGDSALYLCASSPTAGNEKLFFGSGTQLSVL.

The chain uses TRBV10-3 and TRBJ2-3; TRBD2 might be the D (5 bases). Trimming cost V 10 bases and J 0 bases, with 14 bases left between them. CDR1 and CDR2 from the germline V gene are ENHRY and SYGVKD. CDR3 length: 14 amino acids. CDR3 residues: CATADADSTDTQYF. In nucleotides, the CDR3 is TGTGCCACAGCGGACGCGGATAGCACAGATACGCAGTATTTT.

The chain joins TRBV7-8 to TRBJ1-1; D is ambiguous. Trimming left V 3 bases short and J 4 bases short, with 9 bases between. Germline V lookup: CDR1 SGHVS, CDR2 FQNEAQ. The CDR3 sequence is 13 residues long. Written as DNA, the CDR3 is TGTGCCAGCAGCTTGCAGATTTCCACTGAAGCTTTCTTT. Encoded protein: CASSLQISTEAFF.

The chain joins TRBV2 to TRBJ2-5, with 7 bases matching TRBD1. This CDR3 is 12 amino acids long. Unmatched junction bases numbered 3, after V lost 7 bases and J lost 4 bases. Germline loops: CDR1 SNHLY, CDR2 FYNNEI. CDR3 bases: TGTGCCAGCAAGGCAGGGGGAGAGACCCAGTACTTC. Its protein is CASKAGGETQYF. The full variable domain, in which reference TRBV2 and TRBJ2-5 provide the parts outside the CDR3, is EPEVTQTPSHQVTQMGQEVILRCVPISNHLYFYWYRQILGQKVEFLVSFYNNEISEKSEIFDDQFSVERPDGSNFTLKIRSTKLEDSAMYFCASKAGGETQYFGPGTRLLVL.

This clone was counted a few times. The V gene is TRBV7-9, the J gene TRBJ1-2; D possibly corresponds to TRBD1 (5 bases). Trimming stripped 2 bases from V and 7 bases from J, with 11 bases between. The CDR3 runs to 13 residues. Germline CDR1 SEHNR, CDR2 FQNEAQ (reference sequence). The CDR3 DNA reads TGTGCCAGCAGCTTAAGGGGCCAGGGTGGCTACACCTTC. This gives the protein CASSLRGQGGYTF. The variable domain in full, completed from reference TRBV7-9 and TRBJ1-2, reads DTGVSQNPRHKITKRGQNVTFRCDPISEHNRLYWYRQTLGQGPEFLTYFQNEAQLEKSRLLSDRFSAERPKGSFSTLEIQRTEQGDSAMYLCASSLRGQGGYTFGSGTRLTVV.

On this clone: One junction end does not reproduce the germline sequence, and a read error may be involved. The CDR3 is CASSIETGPGYEQYF. The CDR3 region has the DNA TGTGCCAGCAGCATAGAGACAGGCCCCGGGTACGAGCAGTACTTC. This chain connects TRBV11-2 to TRBJ2-7; D might be TRBD1 (6 bases). The CDR3 covers 15 residues. Germline CDR1 SGHAT, CDR2 FQNNGV.

The CDR3 here is CASSDGGGFGNTIYF. The CDR3 bases are TGCGCCAGCAGTGATGGCGGGGGTTTTGGAAACACCATATATTTT. The rearrangement uses TRBV10-2 and TRBJ1-3; possible D gene TRBD1, 5 bases. Germline V CDR1 and CDR2: WSHSY, SAAADI. V lost 3 bases and J lost 3, with 12 bases in between. The CDR3 length is 15 residues.